The TCR beta chain under discussion was sequenced for a study of T cells after yellow fever vaccination. Study-level findings and limits: Most primary-vaccination clones reappeared after the booster (approximately 95% CD4, 85% to 90% CD8). Abundant clonotypes (contaminants from the bulk population) could be present in FACS-sorted repertoires. The secondary response peaked faster, at day 5 versus 15, but was weaker. Among all clonotypes, a small share was observed in both CD4 and CD8 compartments.

Each CDR3 protein is one row after TCRdb ran MiXCR on the 5' RACE reads. Among 300,000 to 400,000 distinct CDR3 sequences listed, around 13% were seen once. This CDR3 comprises 10 residues. The germline V gene has CDR1 DFQATT and CDR2 SNEGSKA (reference sequence). V was cut by 3 bases and J by 4 bases, with 1 base left in between. This clonotype was picked up a small number of times. Its cognate antigen is unknown. The chain employs TRBV20-1 and TRBJ1-3; no reliable D call. The receptor was derived from a man aged 18 to 30 who received the YFV17D yellow fever vaccine. Sequenced here: CD4+ T cells sorted from PBMCs, sampled 15 days after the yellow fever booster vaccination. The CDR3 spells CSASGNTIYF. In DNA, the CDR3 is TGCAGTGCTAGCGGAAACACCATATATTTT.